Included here is one T cell receptor (beta chain) sequence, with context. The data were obtained in a study of blood T cell repertoires in COVID-19. Profiled with immunoSEQ multiplex PCR; TCRdb holds only in-frame clones, not every one. The sample carries some 150,000 clones, 80% to 90% recorded once. This CDR3 region has 18 residues. With V trimmed by 6 bases and J by 3 bases, 18 bases remained unmatched. Germline V gene lookup returns CDR1 MDHEN and CDR2 SYDVKM. Sequences were obtained from peripheral blood. The sequence derives from a woman aged 55 to 70 with acute or convalescent COVID-19. The V and J genes are TRBV28 and TRBJ2-7; 9 nucleotides align to TRBD1. CDR3 sequence reads: CASSVVNGGTGLFYEQYF. In DNA form, the CDR3 reads TGTGCCAGCAGCGTCGTAAACGGTGGGACAGGGCTTTTCTACGAGCAGTACTTC.